Given below is one TCR beta chain in context. Its antigen remains unidentified. The CDR3 has 15 residues. V lost 3 bases to trimming and J lost 3 bases; unmatched junction nucleotides: 9. CDR1 and CDR2 from the germline V gene are GTSNPN and SVGIG (reference sequence). These data belong to a study of cytomegalovirus exposure and HLA in healthy donors. General observations from the study: From TCR beta sequences, most subjects' HLA-A and HLA-B alleles were reportedly predicted accurately. Analyzed later, most CMV-associated TCR beta chains appeared HLA-restricted. CMV serostatus was the sole immune exposure data available.

The PCR was carried out with 60 Vbeta primers and 13 Jbeta primers. Sequencing was performed with immunoSEQ multiplex PCR; in TCRdb, only in-frame clones are kept and a portion is missing. The profile shows 90,000 to 140,000 clones, more than 70% of them singletons. What was sequenced was PBMCs. The receptor comes from a man aged 25 to 45 in good health and CMV-seronegative. The chain uses TRBV30 and TRBJ2-7; 9 nucleotides align to TRBD1. This CDR3 is CAWRFPGTGSYEQYF. CDR3 DNA: TGTGCCTGGAGATTCCCAGGGACAGGGAGCTACGAGCAGTACTTC.